These 28 T cell receptor beta chains originate from one sample sequenced in a study of T cell clones after liver transplantation. Produced via immunoSEQ multiplex PCR; TCRdb's table is partial and in-frame only. This sample has fewer than 25,000 clones, with 80% to 90% found just once. Material: CD8+ T cells from blood, obtained before liver transplant. The source is a human donor who received a liver transplant.

V usage is TRBV7-9 and J usage is TRBJ1-2; TRBD1 agrees at 7 bases. The trim removed 8 bases at V and 8 bases at J, leaving 8 bases unmatched. This CDR3 spans 12 amino acids. Germline V CDR1 and CDR2: SEHNR, FQNEAQ (reference sequence). In DNA, the CDR3 is TGTGCCAGCGGGCAGGGGGTTTGGGGCTACACCTTC. Protein sequence: CASGQGVWGYTF.

The chain carries TRBV4-3 and TRBJ2-1; D possibly corresponds to TRBD2 (5 bases). V dropped 4 bases and J dropped 5 bases, with 15 bases sitting between them. This CDR3 is 15 amino acids long. CDR1 LGHNA and CDR2 YSLEER come from the germline V gene. The DNA of the CDR3 is TGCGCCAGCAGCCTCCGTGGTAGCGTAGACAATGAGCAGTTCTTC. This translates into CASSLRGSVDNEQFF.

The rearrangement uses TRBV5-1 and TRBJ2-3; 10 bases line up with TRBD2. CDR1 SGHRS and CDR2 YFSETQ come from the germline V gene. Trimming removed 0 bases from V and 2 bases from J; junction bases left unmatched: 6. CDR3 length: 17 amino acids. CDR3 DNA sequence: TGCGCCAGCAGCTTGGAGGCTAGCGGGAGCCCCACAGATACGCAGTATTTT. It codes for CASSLEASGSPTDTQYF.

This chain joins TRBV7-8 and TRBJ1-1, with D maybe TRBD1 (5 bases). This CDR3 comprises 18 residues. With 5 bases removed from V and 0 bases from J, the gap between germline ends came to 22 bases. In germline, CDR1 is SGHVS, CDR2 FQNEAQ. CDR3 sequence (DNA): TGTGCCAGCAGCCAAGAGTCTCCAGGTTGGGGCATGAACACTGAAGCTTTCTTT. Translated: CASSQESPGWGMNTEAFF.

This chain joins TRBV10-2 and TRBJ1-2, with D uncertain. V dropped 3 bases and J dropped 4 bases, with 18 bases sitting between them. The CDR3 loop spans 16 amino acids. From germline, CDR1 is WSHSY and CDR2 SAAADI. The CDR3 spells CASSEALGRYLYGYTF. The CDR3 bases are TGCGCCAGCAGTGAAGCTCTCGGGCGCTACCTCTATGGCTACACCTTC.

The chain recombines TRBV28 with TRBJ2-7, with TRBD2 identical over 10 bases. The ends lost 4 bases at V and 7 bases at J; junction bases unmatched: 10. CDR3 length: 15 residues. Germline CDR1 MDHEN, CDR2 SYDVKM. The CDR3 loop is CASSSRTSGLFEQYF. The CDR3 nucleotides are TGTGCCAGCAGTTCAAGGACTAGCGGCCTTTTTGAGCAGTACTTC.

V is TRBV28 and J is TRBJ1-1, with no clear D. The CDR3 consists of 13 residues. The germline V and J ends were trimmed by 8 bases and 1 base, with 11 bases remaining between them. Germline CDR1 and CDR2: MDHEN and SYDVKM. CDR3 sequence (DNA): TGTGCCAGCCGATCCTACGGGAACACTGAAGCTTTCTTT. Its protein is CASRSYGNTEAFF.

The chain links TRBV7-9 to TRBJ1-2, with unresolved D. Trimming removed 8 bases from V and 0 bases from J, with 7 bases in between. Germline-derived CDR1 and CDR2 are SEHNR and FQNEAQ (reference sequence). This CDR3 region has 12 residues. The CDR3 loop is CASSTTNYGYTF. The CDR3 DNA sequence: TGTGCCAGCTCGACTACTAACTATGGCTACACCTTC. Using reference TRBV7-9 and TRBJ1-2 for the parts outside the CDR3, the full variable domain is DTGVSQNPRHKITKRGQNVTFRCDPISEHNRLYWYRQTLGQGPEFLTYFQNEAQLEKSRLLSDRFSAERPKGSFSTLEIQRTEQGDSAMYLCASSTTNYGYTFGSGTRLTVV.

The gene calls are TRBV6-5 and TRBJ2-7, with TRBD1 as a possible D gene (6 bases). Germline V lookup: CDR1 MNHEY, CDR2 SVGAGI. The CDR3 totals 15 residues. V lost 4 bases to trimming and J lost 5 bases, with 18 bases between them. CDR3 sequence reads: CASSLMAGVRDEQYF. In nucleotides, the CDR3 is TGTGCCAGCAGTTTAATGGCAGGGGTTCGCGACGAGCAGTACTTC.

The chain links TRBV9 to TRBJ1-2; D unresolved. Per the germline V gene, CDR1 is SGDLS and CDR2 is YYNGEE. The CDR3 runs 15 residues. The V end lost 4 bases, the J end lost 6 bases, and 19 bases lay between the germline ends. The CDR3 region has the DNA TGTGCCAGCAGCTTTAGCCCTAATGCGGGTGATGGCTACACCTTC. Its translation is CASSFSPNAGDGYTF. Together with reference TRBV9 and TRBJ1-2, the CDR3 gives the full variable domain: DSGVTQTPKHLITATGQRVTLRCSPRSGDLSVYWYQQSLDQGLQFLIQYYNGEERAKGNILERFSAQQFPDLHSELNLSSLELGDSALYFCASSFSPNAGDGYTFGSGTRLTVV.

The chain employs TRBV28 and TRBJ2-6; D remains ambiguous. CDR3 size: 22 residues. Per the germline V gene, CDR1 is MDHEN and CDR2 is SYDVKM. V shed 5 bases and J shed 1 base, with 30 bases lying between them. DNA of the CDR3: TGTGCCAGCAGTCCAATAGGGCAGTCGGACCTCGAACTGGTATCTGGGGCCAACGTCCTGACTTTC. It encodes CASSPIGQSDLELVSGANVLTF.

This clone was counted a single time. The chain links TRBV27 to TRBJ2-7, with 7 bases lining up with TRBD2. Looked up from germline, CDR1 is MNHEY and CDR2 is SMNVEV (reference sequence). The length of the CDR3 is 15 residues. With V trimmed by 3 bases and J by 4 bases, 9 bases remained unmatched. The CDR3 reads CASSLGTGGRYEQYF. CDR3 bases: TGTGCCAGCAGTTTGGGGACGGGAGGAAGATACGAGCAGTACTTC.

The gene calls are TRBV13 and TRBJ2-7, with 11 bases identical to TRBD2. Germline values: CDR1 PRHDT, CDR2 FYEKMQ (reference sequence). Trimming at V came to 5 bases and at J to 2 bases, leaving 8 bases not matched to a gene. CDR3 length: 16 amino acids. The CDR3 region is CASSQPSGRPPYEQYF. The CDR3 coding sequence is TGTGCCAGCAGCCAACCTAGCGGGAGGCCCCCCTACGAGCAGTACTTC.

The rearrangement uses TRBV28 and TRBJ2-3; D possibly uses TRBD1 or TRBD2 (5 bases each). CDR1 is MDHEN and CDR2 is SYDVKM in the germline V gene. The CDR3 contains 16 residues. With 6 bases removed from V and 4 bases from J, the gap between germline ends came to 20 bases. CDR3 loop: CASSPGMHRGADTQYF. The DNA for the CDR3 is TGTGCCAGCAGCCCAGGGATGCATAGAGGGGCAGATACGCAGTATTTT.

This clone was found a few times. The CDR3, as DNA: TGTGCCAGCAGGCCAGGGACAGGGGATGTCGGGGAGCTGTTTTTT. It translates to CASRPGTGDVGELFF. The rearrangement uses TRBV27 and TRBJ2-2; 10 bases are shared with TRBD1. Germline lookup yields CDR1 MNHEY and CDR2 SMNVEV (reference sequence). V trimming: 6 bases; J trimming: 7 bases; junction bases outside the gene matches: 8. The CDR3 sequence is 15 residues long.

Here the CDR3 reads CASSLERGRNEKLFF. CDR3 nucleotides: TGTGCCAGCAGCTTAGAAAGGGGGAGGAACGAAAAACTGTTTTTT. The J gene is TRBJ1-4, the V gene TRBV7-2, with D possibly TRBD1 on 6 matching bases. Trimming removed 1 base from V and 8 bases from J, with 14 bases in between. The germline V gene has CDR1 SGHTA and CDR2 FQGNSA. The CDR3 totals 15 residues.

The chain has TRBV19 and TRBJ1-1; a possible D gene is TRBD1 (6 bases). There are 14 residues in the CDR3. Trimming took 6 bases from V and 5 from J, leaving 16 bases between them. The germline gives CDR1 LNHDA, CDR2 SQIVND (reference sequence). CDR3 nucleotides: TGTGCCAGTAGCGAACAGGGTTTAGGGACTGAAGCTTTCTTT. Protein product: CASSEQGLGTEAFF. The complete variable domain, with remaining parts taken from reference TRBV19 and TRBJ1-1, reads DGGITQSPKYLFRKEGQNVTLSCEQNLNHDAMYWYRQDPGQGLRLIYYSQIVNDFQKGDIAEGYSVSREKKESFPLTVTSAQKNPTAFYLCASSEQGLGTEAFFGQGTRLTVV.

V and J are TRBV28 and TRBJ2-3; D may correspond to TRBD1 or TRBD2 (5 bases each). Per germline, CDR1 MDHEN and CDR2 SYDVKM. The CDR3 loop spans 15 amino acids. Between the trimmed V and J ends, which lost 3 bases and 0 bases, there was a span of 10 bases. This chain's CDR3 is CASSFGTESTDTQYF. In nucleotides, the CDR3 is TGTGCCAGCAGTTTTGGGACCGAAAGCACAGATACGCAGTATTTT.

The rearrangement links TRBV15 to TRBJ1-1; 10 bases map to TRBD1. The CDR3 is 15 amino acids. V was clipped by 3 bases and J by 4 bases; unmatched bases: 5. Germline assignment: CDR1 LNHNV and CDR2 YYDKDF (reference sequence). CDR3 bases: TGTGCCACCAGCAGGGACAGGGGGACCGGCACTGAAGCTTTCTTT. Translating gives CATSRDRGTGTEAFF.

Points on this clone: This specimen includes other DNA sequences encoding the same CDR3. The V and J genes are TRBV28 and TRBJ1-5, with TRBD1 matching 9 bases. With 3 bases clipped from V and 7 bases from J, the junction kept 7 bases outside the gene matches. Germline values: CDR1 MDHEN, CDR2 SYDVKM. The length of the CDR3 is 15 residues. In DNA form, the CDR3 reads TGTGCCAGCAGTTTGGGACAGGGCTTCAGGCAGCCCCAGCATTTT. Protein: CASSLGQGFRQPQHF.

The chain recombines TRBV7-8 with TRBJ2-7; D gene ambiguous. CDR3 length equals 11 residues. Germline lookup yields CDR1 SGHVS and CDR2 FQNEAQ. The V end lost 3 bases, the J end lost 0 bases, and 0 bases lay between the germline ends. The DNA for the CDR3 is TGTGCCAGCAGCTTCTCCTACGAGCAGTACTTC. Its protein product is CASSFSYEQYF.

The chain has TRBV10-2 and TRBJ1-1; 7 bases are shared with TRBD1. V lost 4 bases, J lost 5 bases, and 4 bases stayed unmatched. The CDR3 consists of 13 residues. Per the germline V gene, CDR1 is WSHSY and CDR2 is SAAADI. The DNA of the CDR3 is TGCGCCAGCAGTGGGCAGGGGGGGACTGAAGCTTTCTTT. This sequence encodes CASSGQGGTEAFF.

This clone is medium-sized in the sample. The J gene is TRBJ1-2, the V gene TRBV5-6; 8 nucleotides agree with TRBD1. Losses at the gene ends were 5 bases for V and 7 bases for J; bases not matched to a gene: 10. Germline lookup yields CDR1 SGHDT and CDR2 YYEEEE. The CDR3 has 14 residues. The CDR3 DNA reads as TGTGCCAGCAGACCTACAGGGGGTTCGGTTGGCTACACCTTC. It is translated as CASRPTGGSVGYTF.

The chain carries TRBV29-1 and TRBJ2-1, with 7 nucleotides matching TRBD2. The CDR3 is 12 amino acids. Germline V gene lookup returns CDR1 SQVTM and CDR2 ANQGSEA. V was clipped by 4 bases and J by 3 bases; unmatched bases: 0. The DNA for the CDR3 is TGCAGCGTTGTAGCGGGCTACAATGAGCAGTTCTTC. Residues: CSVVAGYNEQFF.

The rearrangement joins TRBV27 to TRBJ1-5; a weak D match, TRBD1 (6 bases). Looked up from germline, CDR1 is MNHEY and CDR2 is SMNVEV (reference sequence). There are 14 residues in the CDR3. Trimming took off 3 bases at V and 6 bases at J, with 12 bases between the two ends. CDR3 sequence (DNA): TGTGCCAGCAGTTTGGCGGGGGCAGCTCAGCCCCAGCATTTT. Amino acids: CASSLAGAAQPQHF.

The V gene is TRBV19, the J gene TRBJ2-1, with D possibly matching TRBD2 (6 bases). The germline V gene has CDR1 LNHDA and CDR2 SQIVND (reference sequence). V lost 5 bases, J lost 0 bases, and 8 bases lay in between. This CDR3 is built from 14 residues. DNA for the CDR3: TGTGCCAGTAGTTTCGGGGGCTCCTACAATGAGCAGTTCTTC. It encodes CASSFGGSYNEQFF.

This clone has just one count. V is TRBV19 and J is TRBJ2-7; D not certain. Deletions cut 5 bases from V and 3 bases from J, with 11 bases between. Germline V gene sequence: CDR1 LNHDA, CDR2 SQIVND (reference sequence). This CDR3 region has 13 residues. CDR3 DNA sequence: TGTGCCAGTAGTTCTGGCGGCTTCTACGAGCAGTACTTC. Residues: CASSSGGFYEQYF.

The chain couples TRBV19 to TRBJ1-1; D gene ambiguous. CDR1 and CDR2 from the germline V gene are LNHDA and SQIVND (reference sequence). The CDR3 loop spans 13 amino acids. Trimming took 10 bases from V and 0 from J, leaving 12 bases between them. The CDR3 coding sequence is TGTGCCACCCTGGACGGAATGAACACTGAAGCTTTCTTT. This translates into CATLDGMNTEAFF.